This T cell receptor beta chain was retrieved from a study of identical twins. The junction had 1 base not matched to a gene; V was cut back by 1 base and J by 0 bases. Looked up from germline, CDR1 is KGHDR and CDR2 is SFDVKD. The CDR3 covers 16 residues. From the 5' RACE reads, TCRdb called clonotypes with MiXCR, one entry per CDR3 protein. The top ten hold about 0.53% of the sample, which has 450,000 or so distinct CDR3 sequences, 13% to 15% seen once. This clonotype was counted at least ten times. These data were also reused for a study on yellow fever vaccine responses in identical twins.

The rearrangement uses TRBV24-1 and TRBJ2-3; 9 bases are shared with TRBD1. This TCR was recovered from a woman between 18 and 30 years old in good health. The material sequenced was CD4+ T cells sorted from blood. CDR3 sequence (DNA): TGTGCCACCAGTGATTTAGGGACAGGGAGCACAGATACGCAGTATTTT. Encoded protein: CATSDLGTGSTDTQYF.